A selection of T cell receptor beta chains follows, all from one sample in a study of vaccination and CD4 T cells after COVID-19. TCRdb reprocessed the PCR reads via MiXCR and lists one record per CDR3 protein. The table shows 15,000 to 20,000 distinct CDR3 sequences, with roughly 55% occurring only once. No antigen has been assigned to these receptors. The starting material was CD4+ T cells from blood, cultured in vitro, obtained before SARS-CoV-2 vaccination. All receptors derive from a human donor who had recovered from COVID-19. Each CDR3 is given with its conserved first and last residue. Fields, in order: J gene, clone size, V gene, D gene, CDR3 protein, CDR3 DNA. The D gene is left open where the match is weak. Part of the rows lack a size; the others show once, few, many or a class for expanded clones.

>TRBJ2-2|.|TRBV7-9|.
CASSFGGRGTGELFF
TGTGCCAGCAGCTTTGGGGGGCGCGGCACCGGGGAGCTGTTTTTT
>TRBJ1-5|.|TRBV19|.
CASWAGWGNQPQHF
TGTGCCAGTTGGGCAGGGTGGGGCAATCAGCCCCAGCATTTT
>TRBJ1-5|.|TRBV29-1|TRBD1
CSVATGGGQPQHF
TGCAGCGTTGCCACAGGGGGAGGTCAGCCCCAGCATTTT
>TRBJ2-2|.|TRBV7-6|.
CASSSTAGTAGELFF
TGTGCCAGCAGCTCCACGGCAGGGACGGCCGGGGAGCTGTTTTTT
>TRBJ2-5|.|TRBV5-1|.
CASSLEGRNQETQYF
TGCGCCAGCAGCTTGGAGGGACGGAACCAAGAGACCCAGTACTTC
>TRBJ1-2|.|TRBV19|TRBD1
CASNERDSGSYGYTF
TGTGCCAGTAATGAAAGGGACAGCGGCAGCTATGGCTACACCTTC
>TRBJ2-7|.|TRBV15|TRBD1
CATSISGGFDEQYF
TGTGCCACCAGCATCTCAGGGGGCTTCGACGAGCAGTACTTC
>TRBJ1-2|few|TRBV6-1|.
CASSGGEGGTGYTF
TGTGCCAGCAGTGGGGGGGAGGGGGGTACTGGCTACACCTTC
>TRBJ2-5|.|TRBV18|TRBD1
CASSPGTGGQETQYF
TGTGCCAGCTCACCCGGGACAGGGGGGCAAGAGACCCAGTACTTC
>TRBJ2-1|.|TRBV10-1|TRBD2
CASSRLAGGWNEQFF
TGCGCCAGCAGTCGACTAGCGGGAGGGTGGAATGAGCAGTTCTTC
>TRBJ2-7|once|TRBV6-1|TRBD2
CASSPLVSSGRPYEQYF
TGTGCCAGCAGCCCCCTCGTTTCTAGCGGGAGACCCTACGAGCAGTACTTC
>TRBJ2-1|.|TRBV7-2|.
CASSLGPDNEQFF
TGTGCCAGCAGCTTGGGCCCGGACAATGAGCAGTTCTTC
>TRBJ2-5|.|TRBV6-2/TRBV6-3|.
CASSYGAGRTETQYF
TGTGCCAGCAGTTACGGGGCAGGGAGAACGGAGACCCAGTACTTC
>TRBJ1-5|.|TRBV28|.
CASARLRAQHF
TGTGCCAGCGCACGTTTGAGAGCCCAGCATTTT
>TRBJ2-3|.|TRBV20-1|TRBD2
CSASTGRGEADTQYF
TGCAGTGCTAGTACCGGGAGGGGAGAGGCAGATACGCAGTATTTT
>TRBJ2-7|few|TRBV6-5|TRBD1
CASSYSPGQGNYEQYF
TGTGCCAGCAGTTACTCACCGGGACAGGGAAACTACGAGCAGTACTTC
>TRBJ2-1|once|TRBV10-3|TRBD1
CAISESTLKTGSSYNEQFF
TGTGCCATCAGTGAGTCTACCTTAAAGACAGGGAGCTCCTACAATGAGCAGTTCTTC
>TRBJ2-1|once|TRBV20-1|.
CSARSLEVFYNEQFF
TGCAGTGCTAGATCCCTGGAAGTATTCTACAATGAGCAGTTCTTC
>TRBJ2-5|once|TRBV19|.
CASMGGPPYQETQYF
TGTGCCAGTATGGGGGGACCGCCGTACCAAGAGACCCAGTACTTC
>TRBJ1-1|.|TRBV12-3/TRBV12-4|TRBD1
CASSSSDRGNTEAFF
TGTGCCAGCAGTTCCAGTGACAGGGGGAACACTGAAGCTTTCTTT
>TRBJ1-1|.|TRBV28|TRBD1
CASSTGTGLDFF
TGTGCCAGCAGCACCGGGACAGGGTTGGATTTCTTT
>TRBJ1-2|few|TRBV20-1|.
CSASPPSFSGYTF
TGCAGTGCTAGCCCCCCGAGCTTCTCTGGCTACACCTTC
>TRBJ2-3|.|TRBV9|TRBD1
CASSDWDREGSNTQYF
TGTGCCAGCAGCGATTGGGACAGGGAAGGATCAAATACGCAGTATTTT
>TRBJ2-3|.|TRBV11-2|TRBD2
CASSFIAGESTDTQYF
TGTGCCAGCAGCTTTATAGCGGGAGAGAGCACAGATACGCAGTATTTT
>TRBJ2-3|once|TRBV6-1|.
CASSPSRAGSPLTDTQYF
TGTGCCAGCAGTCCGTCCCGGGCGGGGAGCCCACTCACAGATACGCAGTATTTT
>TRBJ2-5|few|TRBV2|TRBD2
CASTRLADQETQYF
TGTGCCAGCACCCGACTAGCGGACCAAGAGACCCAGTACTTC
>TRBJ2-5|.|TRBV20-1|TRBD2
CSASETSGGFQETQYF
TGCAGTGCTTCGGAGACTAGCGGGGGCTTCCAAGAGACCCAGTACTTC
>TRBJ1-1|.|TRBV20-1|.
CSARQDGYTEAFF
TGCAGTGCTAGACAGGACGGCTACACTGAAGCTTTCTTT
>TRBJ2-5|few|TRBV7-2|.
CASSPRQETQYF
TGTGCCAGCAGCCCGCGCCAAGAGACCCAGTACTTC
>TRBJ2-7|.|TRBV7-2|.
CASSERGPPYEQYF
TGTGCCAGCAGCGAACGGGGGCCTCCCTACGAGCAGTACTTC
>TRBJ1-5|.|TRBV28|.
CASSLRAQPQHF
TGTGCCAGCAGTTTACGGGCTCAGCCCCAGCATTTT
>TRBJ2-5|.|TRBV6-5|.
CASSYSTGGGGRVKETQYF
TGTGCCAGCAGTTACTCGACTGGGGGAGGGGGCAGGGTGAAAGAGACCCAGTACTTC
>TRBJ1-5|.|TRBV5-6|.
CASSLNRVSNQPQHF
TGTGCCAGCAGCTTAAACAGGGTTAGCAATCAGCCCCAGCATTTT
>TRBJ2-6|.|TRBV7-2|TRBD1
CASSPQSHRGRGVGANVLTF
TGTGCCAGCAGCCCCCAAAGTCACAGGGGGCGCGGTGTTGGGGCCAACGTCCTGACTTTC
>TRBJ2-2|few|TRBV7-2|.
CASSFIEAGTGELFF
TGTGCCAGCAGCTTCATCGAGGCGGGCACCGGGGAGCTGTTTTTT